This T cell receptor beta chain was found in a study of OX40 agonist ivuxolimab in advanced cancers. Study background: Treatment received earlier with anti-PD-1, anti-PD-L1 or anti-CTLA-4 agents was allowed, and 40% had some. Whole-study findings and limits: Normalized T-cell clonal expansion was also low in some nonresponders. Those patients achieving a partial response at 0.1-3.0 mg/kg showed among the lowest clonal expansion.

In the case of this clone: The antigen remains unidentified.

Baseline, cycle 4 day 1, and cycle 7 day 1 were the blood sampling points. The data were produced by immunoSEQ multiplex PCR, yet TCRdb's version contains in-frame clones alone and is incomplete. The table includes 30,000 to 35,000 clones, 70% to 85% detected once. Germline V gene lookup returns CDR1 SEHNR and CDR2 FQNEAQ (reference sequence). The CDR3 covers 18 residues. V lost 1 base, J lost 2 bases, and 8 bases stayed unmatched. Sequencing was performed on CD4+ or CD8+ T cells sorted from blood, taken in a trial of the OX40 agonist ivuxolimab. This receptor was taken from an adult with an advanced solid tumor such as melanoma, head and neck, liver or kidney cancer. This sequence joins TRBV7-9 and TRBJ2-3, with TRBD2 identical over 11 bases. CDR3: CASSLVAGGNIFTDTQYF. CDR3 nucleotides: TGTGCCAGCAGCTTAGTAGCGGGAGGGAACATCTTCACAGATACGCAGTATTTT.